This T cell receptor (beta chain) appears in the sequencing data of a study of T cell responses to AZD1222 COVID-19 vaccine. Whole-study findings and limits: The repertoires were collected only after the peak T cell response. CD4 TCRs associated with vaccination spanned spike, dominating at 160-218 and 743-854.

About this clone itself: The antigen remains undetermined.

The CDR3 runs to 17 residues. Deletions cut 1 base from V and 1 base from J, with 13 bases between. In germline, CDR1 is MGHRA, CDR2 YSYEKL. Clones were read by immunoSEQ multiplex PCR, and TCRdb kept only the in-frame ones, dropping some. This table holds 90,000 to 100,000 clones, around nine tenths found once. The receptor comes from an adult who received the AZD1222 COVID-19 vaccine. The source was peripheral blood, collected 28 days after the second AZD1222 dose. The gene calls are TRBV4-1 and TRBJ2-2, with D perhaps matching TRBD1 (5 bases). CDR3 sequence (DNA): TGCGCCAGCAGCCAAGGTCGTCAAGGGGAGAACACCGGGGAGCTGTTTTTT. Its translation is CASSQGRQGENTGELFF.